This T cell receptor (beta chain) stems from a study of shared clonotypes between healthy human individuals. V lost 0 bases and J 0 bases, leaving 8 bases between the germline ends. Per germline, CDR1 SGHVS and CDR2 FQNEAQ. The CDR3 covers 15 residues. The table came from immunoSEQ multiplex PCR; TCRdb's copy has only in-frame clones and leaves some out. The sample records around 500,000 clones, roughly 85% being singletons. Sequenced sample: PBMCs. The J gene is TRBJ1-2, the V gene TRBV7-8; D ambiguous. This TCR was recovered from a woman in her thirties or forties in good health. Some clones in this sample may be carry-over from other donors' samples. The CDR3 protein is CASSLAGQTNYGYTF. The CDR3 DNA reads as TGTGCCAGCAGCTTAGCCGGCCAGACTAACTATGGCTACACCTTC.